A selection of T cell receptor beta chains follows, all from one sample in a study of regulatory dendritic cells for organ transplantation. These TCRs' antigens remain unknown. Sequencing was performed with immunoSEQ multiplex PCR; in TCRdb, only in-frame clones are kept and a portion is missing. This table holds approximately 11,000 clones, around 92% found once. Material: naive CD8+ T cells from blood cultured with dendritic cells. These TCRs come from a human donor in good health. The CDR3 runs from the conserved cysteine through the conserved F or W. D genes are given only for firm matches. For some rows the clone size is stated as once, few or many, or as a class when expanded; others skip it.

CDR3 DNA,CDR3 protein,V gene,clone size,D gene,J gene
TGTGCCATCAGTGTCAGGACCCCTGGGACCGGGGAGCTGTTTTTT,CAISVRTPGTGELFF,TRBV10-3,-,-,TRBJ2-2
TGTGCCAGCAGTTTATGGGCCCGGGTGAGATCCCCCACAGATACGCAGTATTTT,CASSLWARVRSPTDTQYF,TRBV27,-,-,TRBJ2-3
TGTGCCAGGGCAGCCGCAACCTACGAGCAGTACTTC,CARAAATYEQYF,TRBV28,-,-,TRBJ2-7
TGTGCCAGCAGCGACAGACAGAAGAACACTGAAGCTTTCTTT,CASSDRQKNTEAFF,TRBV4-2,-,-,TRBJ1-1
TGTGCCTGGAGTTCACAGGGAACCGATACGCAGTATTTT,CAWSSQGTDTQYF,TRBV30,-,-,TRBJ2-3
TGCGCCAGCCTCGATCACTCCACCGGGGAAGCTTTCTTT,CASLDHSTGEAFF,TRBV10-2,-,-,TRBJ1-1
TGCAGCGTTCTATCCCCTCAGGGGGCGAAAACCGGGGAGCTGTTTTTT,CSVLSPQGAKTGELFF,TRBV29-1,once,TRBD1,TRBJ2-2
TGTGCCAGCAGCCCCCTAAACGGGAGACGAAATGAGCAGTTCTTC,CASSPLNGRRNEQFF,TRBV6-6,-,-,TRBJ2-1
TGTGCCAGCAGTTTCGGACGGCCCTACAGCAATCAGCCCCAGCATTTT,CASSFGRPYSNQPQHF,TRBV27,-,-,TRBJ1-5
TGTGCCAGCAGCGACCCTAGGGACGAAGTCGGCTACACCTTC,CASSDPRDEVGYTF,TRBV9,-,-,TRBJ1-2
TGTGCCAGCAGCGGACTGGGGGTCGGGACCCAGTACTTC,CASSGLGVGTQYF,TRBV9,once,-,TRBJ2-5
TGTGCCAGCAGTGTGACAGGTTACACTGAAGCTTTCTTT,CASSVTGYTEAFF,TRBV27,-,-,TRBJ1-1
TGTGCCAGCGGTTTAAGTAAGGGAGGCGGCTACACCTTC,CASGLSKGGGYTF,TRBV27,few,-,TRBJ1-2
TGTGCCAGCAGCCTCGGGACTAGCGACGGCACAGATACGCAGTATTTT,CASSLGTSDGTDTQYF,TRBV9,-,TRBD2,TRBJ2-3
TGTGCCAGCATGTACAGGATAGGGGGCACAGATACGCAGTATTTT,CASMYRIGGTDTQYF,TRBV27,-,-,TRBJ2-3
TGTGCCAGCAGCGCCCTAAACATTATCCCTAATGAAAAACTGTTTTTT,CASSALNIIPNEKLFF,TRBV5-8,once,-,TRBJ1-4
TGTGCCAGCAGCGCGACGGGGGGGCGAGGGGAAAAACTGTTTTTT,CASSATGGRGEKLFF,TRBV7-2,few,-,TRBJ1-4
TGTGCCAGCAGCTTGGGACGGAAAAGACTAGCGGGAGGTTTCGACGAGCAGTACTTC,CASSLGRKRLAGGFDEQYF,TRBV11-2,-,TRBD2,TRBJ2-7
TGTGCCAGAAGCACACGCCGGGACAGGGGCGCGACTATCTATGGCTACACCTTC,CARSTRRDRGATIYGYTF,TRBV7-5,-,-,TRBJ1-2
TGTGCCAGCAGCCGGACAGTTAACACTGAAGCTTTCTTT,CASSRTVNTEAFF,TRBV14,-,-,TRBJ1-1
TGTGCCAGCAGCACCCGGGACAGGGGGTCTGAAGCTTTCTTT,CASSTRDRGSEAFF,TRBV5-4,-,TRBD1,TRBJ1-1
TGTGCCAGCAGTTTATCGGGGGGCCCTTTGAACACTGAAGCTTTCTTT,CASSLSGGPLNTEAFF,TRBV27,-,-,TRBJ1-1
TGTGCCATCAGTGAACAGTTGGATGTTGAAGCTTTCTTT,CAISEQLDVEAFF,TRBV10-3,-,-,TRBJ1-1
TGCGCCAGCAGCCAAGATCAAGGGAGGATGGTAGGAGGCTACACCTTC,CASSQDQGRMVGGYTF,TRBV4-3,-,-,TRBJ1-2
TGTGCCAGTAGTTCTGGGGTGGGCTCCTACGAGCAGTACTTC,CASSSGVGSYEQYF,TRBV19,-,-,TRBJ2-7